This T cell receptor beta chain was sequenced in a study of post-analysis software for immune sequencing data. General study findings and limits: Five TRBV segments, including TRBV5-6, TRBV5-1 and TRBV20-1, were more frequent in patients than controls.

Per germline, CDR1 SGHVS and CDR2 FQNEAQ. CDR3 length: 18 amino acids. Trimming pared 5 bases from V and 2 bases from J, leaving 19 bases between. The library was made from cDNA and included unique molecular identifiers. MiXCR, run by TCRdb on the PCR reads, gives a single entry per CDR3 protein. The sample contains roughly 800,000 distinct CDR3 sequences, 25% to 30% of which appear only once. With respect to this clonotype: Its target is unknown.

Sequencing was done on a sample of blood. The chain is built from TRBV7-8 and TRBJ2-6, with D tentatively TRBD1 or TRBD2 (6 bases each). The receptor was isolated from a girl between 10 and 17 years old with multiple sclerosis. The CDR3 DNA reads as TGTGCCAGCAGCCCGGGGGCTAGCAGGATTACTGGGGCCAACGTCCTGACTTTC. Translated, it gives CASSPGASRITGANVLTF.